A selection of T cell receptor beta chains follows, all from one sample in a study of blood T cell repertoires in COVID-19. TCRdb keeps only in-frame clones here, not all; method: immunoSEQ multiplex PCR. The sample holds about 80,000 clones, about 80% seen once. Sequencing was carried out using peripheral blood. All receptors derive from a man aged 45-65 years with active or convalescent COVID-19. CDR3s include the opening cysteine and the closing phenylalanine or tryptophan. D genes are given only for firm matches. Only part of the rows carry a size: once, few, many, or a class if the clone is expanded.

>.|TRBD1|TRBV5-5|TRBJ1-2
TGTGCCAGCAGCTCAGACAGGGCTTCTAACTATGGCTACACCTTC
CASSSDRASNYGYTF
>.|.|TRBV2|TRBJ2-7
TGTGCCGGAGGGACGGCCAGCTCCTACGAGCAGTACTTC
CAGGTASSYEQYF
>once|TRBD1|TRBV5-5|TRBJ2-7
TGTGCCAGCAGCTTGGGCAGGACAGGTCCCTACGAGCAGTACTTC
CASSLGRTGPYEQYF
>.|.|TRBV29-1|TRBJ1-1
TGCAGCGCCCGCGACAGGTTTGAAGCTTTCTTT
CSARDRFEAFF
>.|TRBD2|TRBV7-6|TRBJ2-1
TGTGCCAGCAGCCCCGCGGGGGCGGGGGGGCCCTACAATGAGCAGTTCTTC
CASSPAGAGGPYNEQFF
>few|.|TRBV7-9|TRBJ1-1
TGTGCCAGCAGCAGACGCCAGACAGGGAACACTGAAGCTTTCTTT
CASSRRQTGNTEAFF
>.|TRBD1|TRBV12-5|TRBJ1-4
TGTGCTAGTGTTCCCCCGGGACAGGGATGTGCAACTAATGAAAAACTGTTTTTT
CASVPPGQGCATNEKLFF
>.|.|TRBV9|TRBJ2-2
TGTGCCAGCAGCGTAGGCCAGACACCCCGGAACACCGGGGAGCTGTTTTTT
CASSVGQTPRNTGELFF
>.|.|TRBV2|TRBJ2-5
TGTGCCAGCAAGGAAAGGGGCCAAGAGACCCAGTACTTC
CASKERGQETQYF
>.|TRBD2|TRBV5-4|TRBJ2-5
TGTGCCAGCAGCTTTAGCGGGGGAGCCCCAGAGACCCAGTACTTC
CASSFSGGAPETQYF
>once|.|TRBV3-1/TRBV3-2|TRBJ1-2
TGTGCCAGCAGCCAAGAAGGCAGCCAGGGGTATGGCTACACCTTC
CASSQEGSQGYGYTF
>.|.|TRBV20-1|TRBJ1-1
TGCAGTGCTACTGAGGGGGGAATACACACTGAAGCTTTCTTT
CSATEGGIHTEAFF
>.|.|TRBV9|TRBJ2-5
TGTGCCAGCAGCGTACTCCCGATACTACAAGGGGCTGAGACCCAGTACTTC
CASSVLPILQGAETQYF
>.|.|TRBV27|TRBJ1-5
TGTGCCAGCAGTTTATCCCCCCCAGGTTATAGCAATCAGCCCCAGCATTTT
CASSLSPPGYSNQPQHF
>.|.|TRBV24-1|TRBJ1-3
TGTGCCACCAGTGATTTTACAGGTACCATATATTTT
CATSDFTGTIYF
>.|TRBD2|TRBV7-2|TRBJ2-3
TGTGCCAGCAGCTCGGCTCCCGGGACTAGCGGGGGCGCCGGGGCGCAGTATTTT
CASSSAPGTSGGAGAQYF
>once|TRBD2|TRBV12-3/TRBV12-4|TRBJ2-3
TGTGCTCCGGACGGGGGGGCAGATACGCAGTATTTT
CAPDGGADTQYF
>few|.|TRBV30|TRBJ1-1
TGTGCCTGGAGTGTACGGGTTGAAGCTTTCTTT
CAWSVRVEAFF
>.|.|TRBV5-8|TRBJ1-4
TGTGCCAGCAGCCTGCCCGGGGGGCGCAGTGAAAAACTGTTTTTT
CASSLPGGRSEKLFF
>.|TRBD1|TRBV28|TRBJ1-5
TGTGCCAGCAGCGTCACAGGGGGCGACCATCAGCCCCAGCATTTT
CASSVTGGDHQPQHF
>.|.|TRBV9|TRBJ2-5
TGTGCCAGCAGCGTAGCTACCGGGTATTCAGAGACCCAGTACTTC
CASSVATGYSETQYF
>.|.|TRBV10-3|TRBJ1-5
TGTGCCATCAGTTCAGTTGGGGGCAGGGGCAATCAGCCCCAGCATTTT
CAISSVGGRGNQPQHF
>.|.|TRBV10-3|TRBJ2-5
TGTGCCATCAGGGATAAGGGCGGGGAAGAGACCCAGTACTTC
CAIRDKGGEETQYF
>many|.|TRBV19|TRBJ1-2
TGTGCCAGTAGTATTGAAGTATCGGGGGGCGGCTACACCTTC
CASSIEVSGGGYTF
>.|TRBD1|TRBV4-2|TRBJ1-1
TGTGCCAGCAGCCGGGACAGGGGGGAACCGAACACTGAAGCTTTCTTT
CASSRDRGEPNTEAFF
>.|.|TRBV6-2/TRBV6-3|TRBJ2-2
TGTGCCAGCAGTTACTCGGGAGCGCAGCGGCCCACCGGGGAGCTGTTTTTT
CASSYSGAQRPTGELFF
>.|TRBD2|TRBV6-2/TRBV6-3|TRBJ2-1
TGTGCCAGCAGTTATGGTGGTGGACTAGCGGGGGGATCGCACAATGAGCAGTTCTTC
CASSYGGGLAGGSHNEQFF
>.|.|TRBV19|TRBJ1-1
TGTGCCAGCCTAAAGGGGCAGAAATACACTGAAGCTTTCTTT
CASLKGQKYTEAFF
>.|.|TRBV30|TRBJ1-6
TGTGCCTGGGCCGGGAGGGTCACAGGGCCGGGGAGTTCACCCCTCCACTTT
CAWAGRVTGPGSSPLHF
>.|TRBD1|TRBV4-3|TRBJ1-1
TGCGCCAGCTCCATTGGACAGGAATGGACTGAAGCTTTCTTT
CASSIGQEWTEAFF
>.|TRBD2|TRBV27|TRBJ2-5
TGTGCCACCGCCCCGGGGAGGGCTTTGAAGACCCAGTACTTC
CATAPGRALKTQYF